The entry below gives a single T cell receptor beta chain sequence along with its context. TCRdb keeps only in-frame clones here, not all; method: immunoSEQ multiplex PCR. The sample contains about 480,000 clones, 85% to 90% of which appear only once. The data originate from a study of blood T cell repertoires in COVID-19. Germline values: CDR1 LNHNV, CDR2 YYDKDF (reference sequence). Trimming cost V 5 bases and J 5 bases, with 19 bases left between them. The CDR3 is made up of 16 amino acids. The chain is built from TRBV15 and TRBJ1-5; maybe TRBD1 (5 bases). Source material: PBMCs or T cells enriched from blood (not recorded which). This sequence was found in a woman between 40 and 50 years old who had recovered from COVID-19. CDR3 protein: CATSSRRGEGYQPQHF. CDR3 sequence (DNA): TGTGCCACCAGCTCCCGGCGGGGGGAGGGTTATCAGCCCCAGCATTTT.